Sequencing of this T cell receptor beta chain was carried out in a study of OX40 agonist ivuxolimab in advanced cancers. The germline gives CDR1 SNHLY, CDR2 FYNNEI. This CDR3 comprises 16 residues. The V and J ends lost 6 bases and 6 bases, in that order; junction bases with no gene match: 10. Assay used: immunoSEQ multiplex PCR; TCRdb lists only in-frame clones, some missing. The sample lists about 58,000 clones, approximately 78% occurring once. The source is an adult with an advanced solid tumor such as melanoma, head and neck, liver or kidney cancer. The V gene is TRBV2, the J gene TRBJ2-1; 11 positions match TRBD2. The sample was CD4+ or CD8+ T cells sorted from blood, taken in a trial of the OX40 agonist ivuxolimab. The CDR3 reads CASRNIAGGPGNEQFF. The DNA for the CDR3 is TGTGCCAGCAGGAACATAGCGGGGGGGCCCGGCAATGAGCAGTTCTTC.